Each of the 6 T cell receptor beta chains below was sequenced from the same sample in a study of control samples from healthy donors and cancer patients. Sequencing used immunoSEQ multiplex PCR; TCRdb keeps in-frame clones, though not all of them. This repertoire shows about 44,000 clones, over 65% found once; its top ten account for 15% to 20%. The sequenced material came from formalin-fixed, paraffin-embedded tissue. The receptors here all came from a male donor with melanoma.

The rearrangement uses TRBV19 and TRBJ2-2; the match to TRBD2 covers 14 bases. The CDR3 sequence is 16 residues long. The germline V gene encodes CDR1 LNHDA and CDR2 SQIVND (reference sequence). With V trimmed by 9 bases and J by 5 bases, 8 bases remained unmatched. CDR3: CASTGTSGSGTGELFF. The CDR3 coding sequence is TGTGCCAGCACCGGGACTAGCGGGAGCGGAACCGGGGAGCTGTTTTTT. Full variable domain (remainder filled in from reference TRBV19 and TRBJ2-2): DGGITQSPKYLFRKEGQNVTLSCEQNLNHDAMYWYRQDPGQGLRLIYYSQIVNDFQKGDIAEGYSVSREKKESFPLTVTSAQKNPTAFYLCASTGTSGSGTGELFFGEGSRLTVL.

The table lists this clone with a few counts. In DNA, the CDR3 is TGTGCCAGCACCGAGGGGTATGAGCAGTTCTTC. Translated, it gives CASTEGYEQFF. The chain recombines TRBV2 with TRBJ2-1; the D call may be TRBD1 or TRBD2 (5 bases each). The ends were cut back, 7 bases at V and 8 bases at J, with 9 bases in the middle. Looked up from germline, CDR1 is SNHLY and CDR2 is FYNNEI. The CDR3 extends over 11 amino acids.

The chain is built from TRBV7-2 and TRBJ2-1; TRBD2 matches 14 bases. This CDR3 is 14 amino acids long. From germline, CDR1 is SGHTA and CDR2 FQGNSA. Germline trimming cut 4 bases from V and 15 bases from J; bases unmatched to any gene: 8. CDR3 region: CASSSTSGRAGAFF. CDR3 nucleotides: TGTGCCAGCAGCTCGACTAGCGGGAGGGCGGGTGCGTTCTTC.

This chain's CDR3 is CASSEVGETQYF. DNA for the CDR3: TGTGCCAGCAGTGAGGTGGGGGAGACCCAGTACTTC. The chain recombines TRBV2 with TRBJ2-5; unclear D gene. The CDR3 consists of 12 residues. Germline assignment: CDR1 SNHLY and CDR2 FYNNEI. V lost 3 bases to trimming and J lost 5 bases, with 7 bases between them.

This rearrangement joins TRBV27 to TRBJ2-1; TRBD2 agrees at 7 bases. The trim removed 4 bases at V and 3 bases at J, leaving 12 bases unmatched. CDR1 and CDR2 from the germline V gene are MNHEY and SMNVEV (reference sequence). The CDR3 sequence is 17 residues long. The DNA for the CDR3 is TGTGCCAGCAGTTCCAAACCCCGGGACTACTTCTACAATGAGCAGTTCTTC. Translated: CASSSKPRDYFYNEQFF.

The V call is TRBV7-9, the J call TRBJ2-7; D unresolved. This CDR3 is built from 11 residues. Deletions cut 1 base from V and 3 bases from J, with 1 base between. In germline, CDR1 is SEHNR, CDR2 FQNEAQ (reference sequence). The CDR3, as DNA: TGTGCCAGCAGCTTAGACTACGAGCAGTACTTC. Translation: CASSLDYEQYF.